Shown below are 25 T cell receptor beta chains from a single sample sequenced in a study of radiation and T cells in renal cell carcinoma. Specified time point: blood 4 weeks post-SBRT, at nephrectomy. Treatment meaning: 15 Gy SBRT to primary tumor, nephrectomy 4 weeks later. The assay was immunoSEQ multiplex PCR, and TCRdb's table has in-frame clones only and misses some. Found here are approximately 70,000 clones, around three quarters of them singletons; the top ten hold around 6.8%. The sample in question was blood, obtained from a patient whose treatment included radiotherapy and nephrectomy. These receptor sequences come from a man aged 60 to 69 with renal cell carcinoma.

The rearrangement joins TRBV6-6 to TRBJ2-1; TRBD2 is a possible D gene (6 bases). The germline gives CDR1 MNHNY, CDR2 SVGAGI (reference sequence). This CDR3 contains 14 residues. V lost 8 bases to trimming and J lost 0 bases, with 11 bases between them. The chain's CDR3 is CASLSGSSYNEQFF. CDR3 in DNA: TGTGCCAGCCTATCCGGGAGCTCCTACAATGAGCAGTTCTTC.

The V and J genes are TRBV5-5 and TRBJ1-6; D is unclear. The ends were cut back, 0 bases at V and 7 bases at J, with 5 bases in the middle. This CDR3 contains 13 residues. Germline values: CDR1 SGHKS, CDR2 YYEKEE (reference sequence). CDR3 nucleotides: TGTGCCAGCAGCTTGGACAGAAATTCACCCCTCCACTTT. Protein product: CASSLDRNSPLHF.

The chain's CDR3 is CASSTLSTEAFF. In DNA form, the CDR3 reads TGTGCCAGCAGCACCCTTTCCACTGAAGCTTTCTTT. V and J are TRBV9 and TRBJ1-1, with D unresolved. CDR3 size: 12 residues. Looked up from germline, CDR1 is SGDLS and CDR2 is YYNGEE. Trimming shortened V by 4 bases and J by 4 bases, and 8 bases separated the two germline ends.

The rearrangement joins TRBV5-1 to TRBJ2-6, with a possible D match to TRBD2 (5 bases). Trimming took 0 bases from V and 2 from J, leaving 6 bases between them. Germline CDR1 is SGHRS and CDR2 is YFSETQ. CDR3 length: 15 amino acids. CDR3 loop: CASSLDGTGANVLTF. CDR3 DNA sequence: TGCGCCAGCAGCTTGGACGGGACTGGGGCCAACGTCCTGACTTTC.

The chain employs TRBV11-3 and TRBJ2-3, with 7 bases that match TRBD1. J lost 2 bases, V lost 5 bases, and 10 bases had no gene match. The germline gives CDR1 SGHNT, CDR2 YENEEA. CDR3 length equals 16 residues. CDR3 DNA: TGTGCCAGCAGCACCTGGGACAGCCCCCTCACAGATACGCAGTATTTT. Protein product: CASSTWDSPLTDTQYF.

As DNA, the CDR3 is TGTGCCAGCAGCAACCAAAAGCGGGTCGGGGAGCTGTTTTTT. It encodes CASSNQKRVGELFF. The chain carries TRBV7-9 and TRBJ2-2; maybe TRBD2 (6 bases). The germline V gene encodes CDR1 SEHNR and CDR2 FQNEAQ (reference sequence). The V end lost 5 bases, the J end lost 7 bases, and 14 bases lay between the germline ends. This CDR3 is 14 amino acids long.

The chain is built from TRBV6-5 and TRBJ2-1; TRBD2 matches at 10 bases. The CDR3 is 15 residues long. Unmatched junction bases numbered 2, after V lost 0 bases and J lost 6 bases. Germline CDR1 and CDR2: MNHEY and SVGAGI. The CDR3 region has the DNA TGTGCCAGCAGTTACTCAGGGACTAGCGCCAATGAGCAGTTCTTC. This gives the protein CASSYSGTSANEQFF.

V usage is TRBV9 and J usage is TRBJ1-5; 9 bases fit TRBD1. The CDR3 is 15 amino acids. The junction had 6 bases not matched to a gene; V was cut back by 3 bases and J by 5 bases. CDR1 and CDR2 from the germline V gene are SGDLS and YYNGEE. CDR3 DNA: TGTGCCAGCAGCGATACAGGGGGCGCGGATCAGCCCCAGCATTTT. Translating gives CASSDTGGADQPQHF.

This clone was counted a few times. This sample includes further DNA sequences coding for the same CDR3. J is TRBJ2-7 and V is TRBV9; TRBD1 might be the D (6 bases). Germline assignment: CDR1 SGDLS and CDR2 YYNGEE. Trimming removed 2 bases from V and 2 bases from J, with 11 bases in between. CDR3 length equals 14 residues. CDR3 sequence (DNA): TGTGCCAGCAGCGTGGGGGCAGGGGCCTACGAGCAGTACTTC. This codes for CASSVGAGAYEQYF.

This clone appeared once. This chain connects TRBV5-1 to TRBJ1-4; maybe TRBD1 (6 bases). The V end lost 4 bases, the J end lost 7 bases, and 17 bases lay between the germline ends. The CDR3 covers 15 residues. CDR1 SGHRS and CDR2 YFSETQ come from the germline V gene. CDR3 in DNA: TGCGCCAGCAGCCCTGGGGGGGCGCGGGGTGAAAAACTGTTTTTT. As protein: CASSPGGARGEKLFF. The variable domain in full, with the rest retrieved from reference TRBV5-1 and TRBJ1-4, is KAGVTQTPRYLIKTRGQQVTLSCSPISGHRSVSWYQQTPGQGLQFLFEYFSETQRNKGNFPGRFSGRQFSNSRSEMNVSTLELGDSALYLCASSPGGARGEKLFFGSGTQLSVL.

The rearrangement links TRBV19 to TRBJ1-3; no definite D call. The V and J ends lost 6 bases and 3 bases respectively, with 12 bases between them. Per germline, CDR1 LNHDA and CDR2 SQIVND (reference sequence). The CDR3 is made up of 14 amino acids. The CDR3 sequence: CASRVTRSGNTIYF. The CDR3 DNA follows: TGTGCCAGTAGAGTGACCCGAAGTGGAAACACCATATATTTT.

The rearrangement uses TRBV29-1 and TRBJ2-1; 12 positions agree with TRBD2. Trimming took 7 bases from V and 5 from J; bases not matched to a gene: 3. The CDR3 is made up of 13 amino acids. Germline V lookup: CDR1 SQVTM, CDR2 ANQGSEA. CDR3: CSARTSGNNEQFF. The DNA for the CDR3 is TGCAGCGCACGGACTAGCGGGAACAATGAGCAGTTCTTC.

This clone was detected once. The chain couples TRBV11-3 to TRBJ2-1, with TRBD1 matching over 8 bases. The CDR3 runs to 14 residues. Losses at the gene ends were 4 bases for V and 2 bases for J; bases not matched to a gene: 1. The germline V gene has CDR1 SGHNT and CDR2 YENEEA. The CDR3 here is CASSSDRAYNEQFF. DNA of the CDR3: TGTGCCAGCAGCTCGGACAGGGCCTACAATGAGCAGTTCTTC. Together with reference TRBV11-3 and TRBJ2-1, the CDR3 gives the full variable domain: EAGVVQSPRYKIIEKKQPVAFWCNPISGHNTLYWYLQNLGQGPELLIRYENEEAVDDSQLPKDRFSAERLKGVDSTLKIQPAELGDSAVYLCASSSDRAYNEQFFGPGTRLTVL.

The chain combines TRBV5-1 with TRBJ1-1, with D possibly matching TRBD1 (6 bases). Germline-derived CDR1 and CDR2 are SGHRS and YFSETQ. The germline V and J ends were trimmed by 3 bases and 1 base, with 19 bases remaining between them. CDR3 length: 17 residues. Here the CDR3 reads CASSSGGGTTKNTEAFF. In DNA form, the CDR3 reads TGCGCCAGCAGCTCGGGCGGGGGCACGACTAAGAACACTGAAGCTTTCTTT.

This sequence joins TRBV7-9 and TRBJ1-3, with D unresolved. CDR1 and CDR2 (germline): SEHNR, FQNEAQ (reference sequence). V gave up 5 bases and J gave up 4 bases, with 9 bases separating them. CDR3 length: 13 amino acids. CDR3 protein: CASSPRTGNTIYF. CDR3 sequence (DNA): TGTGCCAGCAGCCCCCGAACGGGAAACACCATATATTTT.

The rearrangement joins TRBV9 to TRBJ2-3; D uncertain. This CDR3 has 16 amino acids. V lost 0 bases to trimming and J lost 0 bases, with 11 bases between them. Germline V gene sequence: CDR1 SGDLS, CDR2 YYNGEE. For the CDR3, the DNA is TGTGCCAGCAGCGTAGAAGGAGAGGCTAGCACAGATACGCAGTATTTT. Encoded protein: CASSVEGEASTDTQYF.

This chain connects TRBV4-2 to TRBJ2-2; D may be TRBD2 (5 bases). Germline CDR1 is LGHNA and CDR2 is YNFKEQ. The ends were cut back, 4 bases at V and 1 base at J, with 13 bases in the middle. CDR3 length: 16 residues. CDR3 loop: CASSPPTGWNTGELFF. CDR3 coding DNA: TGTGCCAGCAGCCCCCCGACGGGGTGGAACACCGGGGAGCTGTTTTTT.

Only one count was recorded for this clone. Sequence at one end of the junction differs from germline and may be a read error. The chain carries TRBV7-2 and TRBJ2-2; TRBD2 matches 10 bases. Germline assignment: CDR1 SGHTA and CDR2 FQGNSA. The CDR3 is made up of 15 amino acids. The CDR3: CASSLAGDFTGELFF. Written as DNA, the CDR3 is TGTGCCAGCAGCCTAGCGGGGGATTTCACCGGGGAGCTGTTTTTT.

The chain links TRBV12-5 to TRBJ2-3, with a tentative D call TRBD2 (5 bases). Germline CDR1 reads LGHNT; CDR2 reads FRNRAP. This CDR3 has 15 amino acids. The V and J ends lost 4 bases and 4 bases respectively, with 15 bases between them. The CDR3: CASGSGLGFPDTQYF. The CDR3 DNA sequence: TGTGCTAGTGGTTCCGGACTCGGCTTCCCAGATACGCAGTATTTT.

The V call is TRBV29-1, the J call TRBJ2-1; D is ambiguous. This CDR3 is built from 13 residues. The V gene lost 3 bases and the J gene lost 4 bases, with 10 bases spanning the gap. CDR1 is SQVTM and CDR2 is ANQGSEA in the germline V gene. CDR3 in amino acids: CSVEIPKYNEQFF. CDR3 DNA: TGCAGCGTTGAGATTCCCAAATACAATGAGCAGTTCTTC.

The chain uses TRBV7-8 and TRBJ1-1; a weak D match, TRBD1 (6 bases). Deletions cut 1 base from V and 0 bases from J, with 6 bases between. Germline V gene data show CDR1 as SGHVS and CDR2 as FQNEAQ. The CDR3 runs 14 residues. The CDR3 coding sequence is TGTGCCAGCAGCTTAGGGACAGTGAACACTGAAGCTTTCTTT. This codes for CASSLGTVNTEAFF.

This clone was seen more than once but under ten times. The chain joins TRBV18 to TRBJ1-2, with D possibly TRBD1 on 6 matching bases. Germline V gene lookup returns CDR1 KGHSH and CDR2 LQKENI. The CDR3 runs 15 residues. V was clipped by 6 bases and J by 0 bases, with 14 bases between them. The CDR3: CASSLGGTPNYGYTF. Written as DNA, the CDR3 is TGTGCCAGCTCGTTAGGGGGTACCCCTAACTATGGCTACACCTTC. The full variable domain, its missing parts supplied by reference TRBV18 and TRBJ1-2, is NAGVMQNPRHLVRRRGQEARLRCSPMKGHSHVYWYRQLPEEGLKFMVYLQKENIIDESGMPKERFSAEFPKEGPSILRIQQVVRGDSAAYFCASSLGGTPNYGYTFGSGTRLTVV.

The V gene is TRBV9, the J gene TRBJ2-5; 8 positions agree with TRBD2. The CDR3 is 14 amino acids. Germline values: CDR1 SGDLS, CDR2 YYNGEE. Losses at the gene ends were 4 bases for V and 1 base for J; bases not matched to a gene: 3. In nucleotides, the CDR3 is TGTGCCAGCAGCTCGGGGGGGAGCCAAGAGACCCAGTACTTC. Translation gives CASSSGGSQETQYF.

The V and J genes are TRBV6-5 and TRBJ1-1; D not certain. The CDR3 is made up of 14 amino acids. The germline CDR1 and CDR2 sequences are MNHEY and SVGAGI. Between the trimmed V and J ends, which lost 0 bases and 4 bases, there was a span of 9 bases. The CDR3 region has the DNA TGTGCCAGCAGTTACTCGGCTCGGTCCACTGAAGCTTTCTTT. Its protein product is CASSYSARSTEAFF.

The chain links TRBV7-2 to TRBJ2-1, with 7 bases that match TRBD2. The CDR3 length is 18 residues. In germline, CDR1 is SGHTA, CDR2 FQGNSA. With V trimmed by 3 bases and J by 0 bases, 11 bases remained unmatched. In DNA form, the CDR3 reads TGTGCCAGCAGCTTGGTCCTGGGCGCGGGAGTCTCCTACAATGAGCAGTTCTTC. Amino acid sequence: CASSLVLGAGVSYNEQFF.